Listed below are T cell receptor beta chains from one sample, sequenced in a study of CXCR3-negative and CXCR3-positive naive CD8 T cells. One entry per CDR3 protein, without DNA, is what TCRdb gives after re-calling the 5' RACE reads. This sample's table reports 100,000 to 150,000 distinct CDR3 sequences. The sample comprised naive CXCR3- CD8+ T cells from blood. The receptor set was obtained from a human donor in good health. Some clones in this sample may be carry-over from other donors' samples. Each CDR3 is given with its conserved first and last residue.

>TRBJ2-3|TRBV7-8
CASSLSAGGVGDTQYF
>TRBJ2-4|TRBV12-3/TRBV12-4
CASNQWAELAKNIQYF
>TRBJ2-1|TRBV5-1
CASTDREYNEQFF
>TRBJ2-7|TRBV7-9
CASSLVTGSGHEQYF
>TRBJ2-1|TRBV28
CASSHPGLAGSPWGNEQFF
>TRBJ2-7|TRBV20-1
CSATQTYEQYF
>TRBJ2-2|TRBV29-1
CSVRWTTSTGELFF
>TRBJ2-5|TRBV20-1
CSAGQVGERETQYF
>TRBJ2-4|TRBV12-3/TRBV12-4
CASSLGGGQGSNIQYF
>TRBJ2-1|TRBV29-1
CSVVTQTSDEQFF
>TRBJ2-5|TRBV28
CASTQPTGGRETQYF
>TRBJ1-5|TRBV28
CASSFTGNPSNQPQHF
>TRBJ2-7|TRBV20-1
CSARRDPRPAGGMDEQYF
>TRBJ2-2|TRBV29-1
CSVVAVGRSDTGELFF
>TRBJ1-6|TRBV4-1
CASSQVKPGYNSPLHF
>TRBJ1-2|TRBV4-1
CASSQDIQDRYGYTF
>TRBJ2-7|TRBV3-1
CASSQDLGSSYEQYF
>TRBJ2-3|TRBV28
CASTRQRRTDTQYF
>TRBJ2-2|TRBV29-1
CSYKDRENTGELFF
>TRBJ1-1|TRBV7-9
CASVPSGTANTEAFF
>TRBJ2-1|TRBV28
CASNKDKSGAQFF
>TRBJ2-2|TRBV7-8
CASSFPRITPGELFF
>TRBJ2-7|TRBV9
CASSGGTAGEQYF
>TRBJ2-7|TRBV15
CATSGGTGEYEQYF
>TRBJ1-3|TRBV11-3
CASSVPAKGLGASGNTIYF
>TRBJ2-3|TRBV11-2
CASSPTSGRGFDTQYF
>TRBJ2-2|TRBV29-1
CSVGQTNTGELFF
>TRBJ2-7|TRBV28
CASSLGLTSPTYEQYF
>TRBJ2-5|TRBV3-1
CASSQEVETQYF
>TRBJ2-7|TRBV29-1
CSVAGLAGGAYEQYF
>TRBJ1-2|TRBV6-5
CASGPKTGYGYTF
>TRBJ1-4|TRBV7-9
CASTVSTNEKLFF
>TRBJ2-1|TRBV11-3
CASSLSYGFFNEQFF
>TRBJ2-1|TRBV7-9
CASSQLSLNEQFF
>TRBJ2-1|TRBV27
CASSLSRLGYEQFF
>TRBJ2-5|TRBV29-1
CSAPGWGQDHPGETQYF
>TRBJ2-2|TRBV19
CASSMGSAGVGELFF
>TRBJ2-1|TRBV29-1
CSLLAGYNEQFF
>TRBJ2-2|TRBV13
CASTRRGSHTGELFF
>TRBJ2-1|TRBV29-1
CSVPSGIGHNEQFF
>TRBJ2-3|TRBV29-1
CSVVRSGHGLDTQYF